At least ten counts were recorded for the clone carrying this TCR beta chain. The antigen remains unidentified. The V gene's germline CDR1 is SGHRS and CDR2 YFSETQ. J gave up 9 bases and V 0 bases, and 8 bases lay outside the gene matches. The CDR3 extends over 15 amino acids. This sample's time point: newly diagnosed GD, antithyroid drugs for less than 3 months. From RNA extracted from PBMCs, the TCR library was made. This specimen belongs to a study of regulatory T cells in long-lasting Graves disease. Relying on iRepertoire HTBI primers and Arm-PCR of CDR3 regions, the team built TCR beta libraries. TCRdb passed the multiplex PCR reads through MiXCR, listing each CDR3 protein once. This repertoire shows 420,000 or so distinct CDR3 sequences, about 16% found once; its top ten account for 23%. Whole-study findings and limits: Persistent disease preferred TRBV28, TRBJ1-2 and TRBJ2-5; new disease, TRBV20-1 and TRBJ2-1. Newly diagnosed Graves' patients had higher TCR diversity than persistent ones.

These sequences were also reported in another study, on T cells in Graves' hyperthyroidism and ophthalmopathy.

The material was peripheral blood mononuclear cells (PBMCs), obtained at new diagnosis, from a patient treated with antithyroid drugs. This chain links TRBV5-1 with TRBJ1-5; 8 bases align to TRBD1. The TCR sequence derives from a woman aged 18-29 years with Graves disease. The CDR3 loop is CASSLAGTGGGPQHF. In DNA form, the CDR3 reads TGCGCCAGCAGCTTGGCCGGGACAGGTGGTGGGCCCCAGCATTTT.